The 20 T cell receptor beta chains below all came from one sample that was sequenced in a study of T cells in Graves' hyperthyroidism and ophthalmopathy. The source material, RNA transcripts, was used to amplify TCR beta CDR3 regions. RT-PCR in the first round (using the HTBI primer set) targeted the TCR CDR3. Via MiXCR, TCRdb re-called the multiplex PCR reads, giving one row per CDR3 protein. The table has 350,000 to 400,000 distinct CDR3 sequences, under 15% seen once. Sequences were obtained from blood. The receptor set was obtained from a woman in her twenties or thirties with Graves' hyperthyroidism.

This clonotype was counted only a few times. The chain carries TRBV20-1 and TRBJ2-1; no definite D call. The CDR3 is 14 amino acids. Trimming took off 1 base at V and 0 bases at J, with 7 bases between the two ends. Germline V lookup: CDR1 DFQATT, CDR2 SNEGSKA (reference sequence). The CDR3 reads CSARVVSSYNEQFF. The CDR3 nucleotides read TGCAGTGCTAGAGTAGTGAGCTCCTACAATGAGCAGTTCTTC.

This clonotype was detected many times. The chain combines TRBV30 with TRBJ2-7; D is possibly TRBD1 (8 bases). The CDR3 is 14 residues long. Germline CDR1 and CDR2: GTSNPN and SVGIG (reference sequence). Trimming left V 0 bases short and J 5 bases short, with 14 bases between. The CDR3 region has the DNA TGTGCCTGGAGTGTCGCTACAGGGGGGGACGAGCAGTACTTC. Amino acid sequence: CAWSVATGGDEQYF.

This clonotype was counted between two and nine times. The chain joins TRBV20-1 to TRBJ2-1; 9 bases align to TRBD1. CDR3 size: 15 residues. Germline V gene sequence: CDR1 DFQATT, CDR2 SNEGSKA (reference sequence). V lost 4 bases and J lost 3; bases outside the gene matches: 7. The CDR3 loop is CSATSGTGSYNEQFF. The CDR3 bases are TGCAGTGCTACTTCCGGGACAGGGAGCTACAATGAGCAGTTCTTC.

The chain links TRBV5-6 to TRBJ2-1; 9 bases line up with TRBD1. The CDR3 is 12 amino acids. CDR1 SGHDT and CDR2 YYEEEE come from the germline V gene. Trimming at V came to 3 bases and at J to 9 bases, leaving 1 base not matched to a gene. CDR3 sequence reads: CASSSTGGEQFF. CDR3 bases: TGTGCCAGCAGCTCGACAGGGGGTGAGCAGTTCTTC. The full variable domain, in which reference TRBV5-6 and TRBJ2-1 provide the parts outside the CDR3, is DAGVTQSPTHLIKTRGQQVTLRCSPKSGHDTVSWYQQALGQGPQFIFQYYEEEERQRGNFPDRFSGHQFPNYSSELNVNALLLGDSALYLCASSSTGGEQFFGPGTRLTVL.

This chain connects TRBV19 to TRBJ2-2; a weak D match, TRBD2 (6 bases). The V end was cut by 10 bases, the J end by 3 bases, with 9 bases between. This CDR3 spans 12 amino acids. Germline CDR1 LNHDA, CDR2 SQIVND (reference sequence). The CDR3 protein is CATGLYTGELFF. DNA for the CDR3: TGTGCCACGGGACTTTACACCGGGGAGCTGTTTTTT.

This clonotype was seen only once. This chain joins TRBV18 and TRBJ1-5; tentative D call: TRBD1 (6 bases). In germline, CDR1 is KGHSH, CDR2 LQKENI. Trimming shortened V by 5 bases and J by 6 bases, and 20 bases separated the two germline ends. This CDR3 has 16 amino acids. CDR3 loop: CASSGTTGGATQPQHF. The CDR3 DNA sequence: TGTGCCAGCTCAGGGACCACGGGGGGGGCAACTCAGCCCCAGCATTTT.

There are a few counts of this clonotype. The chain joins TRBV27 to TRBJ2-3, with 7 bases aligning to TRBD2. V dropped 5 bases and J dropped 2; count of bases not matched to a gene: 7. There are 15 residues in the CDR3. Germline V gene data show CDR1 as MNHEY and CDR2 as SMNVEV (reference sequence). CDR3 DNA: TGTGCCAGCAGTCCCCCGGCGGGAGTCACAGATACGCAGTATTTT. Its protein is CASSPPAGVTDTQYF.

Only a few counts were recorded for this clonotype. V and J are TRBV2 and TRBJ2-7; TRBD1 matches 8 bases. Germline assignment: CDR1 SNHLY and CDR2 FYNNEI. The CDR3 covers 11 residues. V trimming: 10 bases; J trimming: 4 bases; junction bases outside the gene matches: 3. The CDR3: CAIRTGYEQYF. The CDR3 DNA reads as TGTGCCATCAGGACAGGGTACGAGCAGTACTTC.

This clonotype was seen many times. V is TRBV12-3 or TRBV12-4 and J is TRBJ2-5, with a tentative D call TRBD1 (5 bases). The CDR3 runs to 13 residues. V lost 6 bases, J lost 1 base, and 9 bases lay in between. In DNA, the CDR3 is TGTGCCAGCAGGGAGACAGTCCAAGAGACCCAGTACTTC. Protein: CASRETVQETQYF.

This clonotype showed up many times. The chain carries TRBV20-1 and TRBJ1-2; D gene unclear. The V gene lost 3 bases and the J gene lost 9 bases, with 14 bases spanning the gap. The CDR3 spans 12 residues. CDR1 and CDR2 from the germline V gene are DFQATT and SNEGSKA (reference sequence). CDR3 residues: CSASGPGWSYTF. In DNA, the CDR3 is TGCAGTGCTAGTGGGCCAGGCTGGAGCTACACCTTC.

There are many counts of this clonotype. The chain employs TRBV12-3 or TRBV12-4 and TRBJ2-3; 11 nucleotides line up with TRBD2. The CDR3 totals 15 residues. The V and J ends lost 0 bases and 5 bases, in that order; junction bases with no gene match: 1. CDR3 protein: CASSLALAGVDTQYF. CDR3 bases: TGTGCCAGCAGTTTAGCACTAGCGGGAGTAGATACGCAGTATTTT.

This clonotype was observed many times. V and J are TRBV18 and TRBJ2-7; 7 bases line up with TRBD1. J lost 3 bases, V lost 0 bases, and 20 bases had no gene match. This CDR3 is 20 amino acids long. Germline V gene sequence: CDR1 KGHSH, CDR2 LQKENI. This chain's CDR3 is CASSPPHILIGTEESYEQYF. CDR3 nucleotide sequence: TGTGCCAGCTCACCACCTCATATACTGATCGGGACAGAGGAGAGCTACGAGCAGTACTTC.

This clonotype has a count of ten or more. Written as DNA, the CDR3 is TGTGCCAGCAGCAGGGGGCTAGCGGGAGGACGATCTAGCACAGATACGCAGTATTTT. It translates to CASSRGLAGGRSSTDTQYF. The chain employs TRBV2 and TRBJ2-3, with 11 bases fitting TRBD2. Germline V gene data show CDR1 as SNHLY and CDR2 as FYNNEI. V lost 6 bases to trimming and J lost 0 bases; unmatched junction nucleotides: 14. The CDR3 has 19 amino acids. Full variable domain (outside the CDR3, taken from reference TRBV2 and TRBJ2-3): EPEVTQTPSHQVTQMGQEVILRCVPISNHLYFYWYRQILGQKVEFLVSFYNNEISEKSEIFDDQFSVERPDGSNFTLKIRSTKLEDSAMYFCASSRGLAGGRSSTDTQYFGPGTRLTVL.

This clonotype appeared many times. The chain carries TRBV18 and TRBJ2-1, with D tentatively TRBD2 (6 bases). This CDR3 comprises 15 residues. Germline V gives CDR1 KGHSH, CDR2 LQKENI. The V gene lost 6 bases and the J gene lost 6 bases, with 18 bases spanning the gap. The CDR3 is CASSPTSPERNEQFF. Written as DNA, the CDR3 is TGTGCCAGCTCTCCTACTAGCCCGGAGCGCAATGAGCAGTTCTTC. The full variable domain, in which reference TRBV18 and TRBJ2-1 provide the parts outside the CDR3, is NAGVMQNPRHLVRRRGQEARLRCSPMKGHSHVYWYRQLPEEGLKFMVYLQKENIIDESGMPKERFSAEFPKEGPSILRIQQVVRGDSAAYFCASSPTSPERNEQFFGPGTRLTVL.

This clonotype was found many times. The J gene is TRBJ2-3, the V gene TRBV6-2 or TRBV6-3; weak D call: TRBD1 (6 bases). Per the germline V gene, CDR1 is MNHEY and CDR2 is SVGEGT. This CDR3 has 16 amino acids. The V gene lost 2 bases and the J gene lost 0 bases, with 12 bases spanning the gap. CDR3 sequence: CASSYSRGHSTDTQYF. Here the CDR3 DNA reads TGTGCCAGCAGTTACAGCAGGGGTCACAGCACAGATACGCAGTATTTT.

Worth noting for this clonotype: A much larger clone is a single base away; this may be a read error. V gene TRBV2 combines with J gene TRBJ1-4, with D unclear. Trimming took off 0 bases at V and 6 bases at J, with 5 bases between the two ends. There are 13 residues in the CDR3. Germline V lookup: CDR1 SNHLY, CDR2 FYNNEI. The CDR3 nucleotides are TGTGCCAGCAGTGAAGCGAGGGATGAAAAACTGTTTTTT. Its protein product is CASSEARDEKLFF.

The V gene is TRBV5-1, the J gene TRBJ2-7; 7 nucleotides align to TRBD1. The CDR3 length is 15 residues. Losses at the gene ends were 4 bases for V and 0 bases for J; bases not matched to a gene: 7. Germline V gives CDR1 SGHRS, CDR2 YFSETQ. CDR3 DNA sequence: TGCGCCAGCAGCGCCACGGGACAGACCTCCTACGAGCAGTACTTC. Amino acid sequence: CASSATGQTSYEQYF.

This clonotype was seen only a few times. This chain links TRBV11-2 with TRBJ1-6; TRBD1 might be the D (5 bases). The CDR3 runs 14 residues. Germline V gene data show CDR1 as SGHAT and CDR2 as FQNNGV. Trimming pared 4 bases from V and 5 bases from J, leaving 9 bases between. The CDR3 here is CASSSGTNNSPLHF. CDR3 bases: TGTGCCAGCAGCTCCGGGACCAATAATTCACCCCTCCACTTT. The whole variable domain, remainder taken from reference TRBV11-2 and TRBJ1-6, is EAGVAQSPRYKIIEKRQSVAFWCNPISGHATLYWYQQILGQGPKLLIQFQNNGVVDDSQLPKDRFSAERLKGVDSTLKIQPAKLEDSAVYLCASSSGTNNSPLHFGNGTRLTVT.

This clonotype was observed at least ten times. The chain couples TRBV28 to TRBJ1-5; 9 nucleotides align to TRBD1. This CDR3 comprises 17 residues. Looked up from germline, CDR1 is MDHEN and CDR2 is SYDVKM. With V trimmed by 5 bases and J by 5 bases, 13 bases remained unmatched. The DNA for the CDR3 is TGTGCCAGCAGTCCACCTTGGGGGGGACAGGGCGATCAGCCCCAGCATTTT. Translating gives CASSPPWGGQGDQPQHF. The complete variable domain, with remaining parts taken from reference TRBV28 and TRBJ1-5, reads DVKVTQSSRYLVKRTGEKVFLECVQDMDHENMFWYRQDPGLGLRLIYFSYDVKMKEKGDIPEGYSVSREKKERFSLILESASTNQTSMYLCASSPPWGGQGDQPQHFGDGTRLSIL.

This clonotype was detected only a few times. The CDR3 DNA reads as TGCAGCGTTTTATCCGGGACAGGGCCCTACGAGCAGTACTTC. Translated, it gives CSVLSGTGPYEQYF. V is TRBV29-1 and J is TRBJ2-7; 9 bases agree with TRBD1. CDR1 SQVTM and CDR2 ANQGSEA come from the germline V gene. V shed 5 bases and J 2 bases; nucleotides not matched to a gene: 7. CDR3 size: 14 residues.